This T cell receptor beta chain was retrieved from a study of cytomegalovirus exposure and HLA in healthy donors. Study observations and caveats: Both high specificity and high sensitivity reportedly marked the classifier's diagnosis of cytomegalovirus status. Several V segments, TRBV6-2 and TRBV6-3 among them, could not be told apart and were dropped. Presence/absence analyses assumed roughly uniform sequencing depth across donors. A list of 150 or so TCR beta chains associated with cytomegalovirus was given.

The junction had 16 bases not matched to a gene; V was cut back by 7 bases and J by 8 bases. The V gene's germline CDR1 is SGHTA and CDR2 FQGNSA. This CDR3 is built from 15 residues. 13 Jbeta primers and 60 Vbeta primers were used for the PCR. Some clones are missing from TCRdb's copy, which holds only in-frame ones; the method was immunoSEQ multiplex PCR. The table has 130,000 to 150,000 clones, around 80% seen once. Remarks on this clone: Its antigen remains unknown.

This TCR was recovered from a female donor in good health and CMV-seronegative. The sample was PBMCs. V is TRBV7-2 and J is TRBJ1-2, with 7 nucleotides matching TRBD1. The CDR3 protein is CASTLTRQGLGGYTF. CDR3 DNA: TGTGCCAGCACCCTAACTAGACAGGGTTTGGGCGGCTACACCTTC.